This T cell receptor (beta chain) came from a study of Ad26.COV2.S vaccination and SARS-CoV-2 variants. Study at large: The Ad26.COV2.S arm of the COV1001 trial was where the donor was placed. Intramuscularly, Ad26.COV2.S was given either once or twice, 56 days apart.

This CDR3 has 13 amino acids. Germline CDR1 and CDR2: SGDLS and YYNGEE. The V and J ends lost 0 bases and 5 bases respectively, with 6 bases between them. Treatment described: roughly 18 received Ad26.COV2.S at low or high dose, single or two shots; 5 received placebo; per-sample allocation not given. Samples came from day 63 after the first vaccine or placebo injection. The protocol was immunoSEQ multiplex PCR, while the TCRdb copy is restricted to in-frame clones and leaves out a portion. The sample contains over 400,000 clones, around 93% of which appear only once. Sequenced here: peripheral blood, sampled in a trial of Ad26.COV2.S vaccine versus placebo. The chain combines TRBV9 with TRBJ2-1; D remains unclear. The clonotype comes from a person between 18 and 60 years old who received the Ad26.COV2.S COVID-19 vaccine or a placebo. In DNA, the CDR3 is TGTGCCAGCAGCGTAGACAGAGACAATGAGCAGTTCTTC. Its protein product is CASSVDRDNEQFF.